The next 14 T cell receptor beta chains were all read from a single sample in a study of molecular identifiers for immune sequencing clone quantification listed by TCRdb under 2018. Libraries were built with PCR. TCRdb shows the sequencer as Illumina HiSeq 4000. TCRdb's own reprocessing of the public reads used fastp at Q25 and MiXCR and kept productive beta chains. CDR3 protein duplicates are merged, each entry listing the most common genes and DNA. In all, the sample holds under 650,000 distinct CDR3 sequences, and 15% to 20% of those were seen once. The ten largest clonotypes hold around 0.86% of the sample. Sample: naive CD8+ T cells from blood, with Jurkat cell RNA spiked in. The cell subset or site label, as the study defines it: FACS-sorted CD8+CD4-CCR7+CD45RA+ naive T cells. These receptors all come from a human donor in good health. Some libraries in this study had Jurkat cell RNA spiked in.

The chain carries TRBV27 and TRBJ1-1; a weak D match, TRBD1 (5 bases). V was shortened by 5 bases and J by 4 bases, with 11 bases between the two germline ends. Germline CDR1 and CDR2: MNHEY and SMNVEV (reference sequence). The CDR3 is 13 amino acids. The CDR3 DNA reads TGTGCCAGCAGTAAGGGGTTAGTCACTGAAGCTTTCTTT. It translates to CASSKGLVTEAFF.

A note on this clonotype: A read error may explain this, as a much larger clone is one base away. The conserved phenylalanine or tryptophan normally closing the CDR3 is absent here, so this likely arose from a read error. V and J are TRBV6-5 and TRBJ2-7; 8 nucleotides line up with TRBD2. The ends lost 3 bases at V and 5 bases at J; junction bases unmatched: 9. The CDR3 sequence is 15 residues long. Looked up from germline, CDR1 is MNHEY and CDR2 is SVGAGI. CDR3 loop: CASSYIAGRGNEQYL. CDR3 nucleotide sequence: TGTGCCAGCAGTTATATAGCGGGAAGGGGGAACGAGCAGTACCTC.

As concerns this clonotype: A much larger clone lies a single base off, so this may be a read error. The chain has TRBV20-1 and TRBJ2-5; unclear D gene. This CDR3 has 12 amino acids. CDR1 is DFQATT and CDR2 is SNEGSKA in the germline V gene (reference sequence). The CDR3 DNA sequence: TGCAGTGCTGGAGATATGGGGGAGACCCAGTACTTC. Translation: CSAGDMGETQYF.

A remark on this clonotype: One end of the junction varies from germline; a read error may be responsible. The chain joins TRBV7-9 to TRBJ2-1, with D perhaps TRBD1 (6 bases). The CDR3 totals 13 residues. Germline V gene lookup returns CDR1 SEHNR and CDR2 FQNEAQ (reference sequence). CDR3 nucleotide sequence: TGTGCCAGCAATCCCGGGACATACAGTGAGCAGTTCTTC. Amino acid sequence: CASNPGTYSEQFF.

At least ten counts were recorded for this clonotype. V and J are TRBV4-1 and TRBJ2-7; D may be TRBD1 or TRBD2 (6 bases each). V was clipped by 0 bases and J by 3 bases, with 12 bases between them. Germline values: CDR1 MGHRA, CDR2 YSYEKL. This CDR3 is built from 15 residues. CDR3 DNA: TGCGCCAGCAGCCAAGAGGGCAGGGGAGGCTACGAGCAGTACTTC. Translating gives CASSQEGRGGYEQYF.

Concerning this clonotype: The junction shows a germline mismatch at one end, possibly a read error. The J gene is TRBJ2-2, the V gene TRBV30; D tentatively reads TRBD1 or TRBD2 (6 bases each). Germline V gene sequence: CDR1 GTSNPN, CDR2 SVGIG (reference sequence). The CDR3 has 13 amino acids. The CDR3 sequence: CAWSHLGAGGLFF. As DNA, the CDR3 is TGTGCCTGGAGCCATTTGGGGGCCGGGGGGCTGTTTTTT.

At least ten counts were recorded for this clonotype. J is TRBJ1-1 and V is TRBV7-8, with TRBD1 as a possible D gene (5 bases). This CDR3 region has 13 residues. Germline V lookup: CDR1 SGHVS, CDR2 FQNEAQ. Deletions cut 3 bases from V and 4 bases from J, with 9 bases between. CDR3 region: CASSFQGSTEAFF. The CDR3 DNA is TGTGCCAGCAGCTTTCAGGGATCCACTGAAGCTTTCTTT.

The rearrangement uses TRBV7-9 and TRBJ2-7; perhaps TRBD2 as D (6 bases). The ends were cut back, 5 bases at V and 0 bases at J, with 17 bases in the middle. Germline-derived CDR1 and CDR2 are SEHNR and FQNEAQ (reference sequence). The CDR3 length is 16 residues. CDR3 coding DNA: TGTGCCAGCAGCAATTCAGCGGGCCTTAGCTCCTACGAGCAGTACTTC. Protein: CASSNSAGLSSYEQYF.

This clonotype was recorded a few times. CDR3 DNA sequence: TGTGCCAGCAGAACCACGACAGGGGGCGCCTACAATGAGCAGTTCTTC. This sequence encodes CASRTTTGGAYNEQFF. V is TRBV27 and J is TRBJ2-1; 10 bases fit TRBD1. Germline CDR1 reads MNHEY; CDR2 reads SMNVEV (reference sequence). Trimming at V came to 6 bases and at J to 2 bases, leaving 7 bases not matched to a gene. There are 16 residues in the CDR3.

As regards this clonotype: A much more abundant neighbour one base away suggests this may be a read error. This rearrangement joins TRBV4-3 to TRBJ1-2; D perhaps matches TRBD1 (6 bases). Germline V lookup: CDR1 LGHNA, CDR2 YSLEER. CDR3 length: 15 amino acids. CDR3 nucleotide sequence: TGCGCCAGCGGCCCATTCGTCGGACAGAACTCTGGCTACACCTTC. Residues: CASGPFVGQNSGYTF.

With regard to this clonotype: A much bigger clone sits one base away, suggesting this may be a read error. The chain is built from TRBV6-1 and TRBJ2-7, with TRBD1 identical over 8 bases. Germline V gives CDR1 MNHNS, CDR2 SASEGT. The CDR3 runs 13 residues. After removal of 8 bases from V and 2 bases from J, the junction contained 5 bases not matched to a gene. For the CDR3, the DNA is TGTGCCAGCGGTGGACAGGGAGCCTACGAGCAGTACTTC. This gives the protein CASGGQGAYEQYF.

This clonotype was seen repeatedly, ten times or more. The chain combines TRBV13 with TRBJ2-7; D possibly uses TRBD1 or TRBD2 (6 bases each). This CDR3 has 15 residues. CDR1 is PRHDT and CDR2 is FYEKMQ in the germline V gene (reference sequence). V lost 4 bases to trimming and J lost 7 bases, with 20 bases between them. The CDR3 region is CASSSDGSGRGEQYF. The DNA of the CDR3 is TGTGCCAGCAGCTCCGATGGTAGCGGAAGGGGGGAGCAGTACTTC.

Worth noting for this clonotype: A read error may explain this, as a much larger clone is one base away. This chain uses TRBV7-2 with TRBJ2-7, with TRBD1 identical over 12 bases. The CDR3 contains 14 residues. Germline lookup yields CDR1 SGHTA and CDR2 FQGNSA. Unmatched junction bases numbered 4, after V lost 5 bases and J lost 5 bases. The CDR3 sequence is CASSHGTGGNEQYF. The CDR3 DNA sequence: TGTGCCAGCAGCCACGGGACAGGGGGCAACGAGCAGTACTTC.

Details on this clonotype: Just one base apart from a much larger clone, this may be a read error. The chain employs TRBV5-3 and TRBJ1-1; D gene unclear. TRBV5-3 is known as an ORF, though its function is uncertain. The CDR3 has 13 amino acids. The V gene lost 10 bases and the J gene lost 1 base, with 14 bases spanning the gap. CDR3 residues: CAGSLHRNTEAFF. DNA of the CDR3: TGTGCCGGCAGCTTGCATAGGAACACTGAAGCTTTCTTT.